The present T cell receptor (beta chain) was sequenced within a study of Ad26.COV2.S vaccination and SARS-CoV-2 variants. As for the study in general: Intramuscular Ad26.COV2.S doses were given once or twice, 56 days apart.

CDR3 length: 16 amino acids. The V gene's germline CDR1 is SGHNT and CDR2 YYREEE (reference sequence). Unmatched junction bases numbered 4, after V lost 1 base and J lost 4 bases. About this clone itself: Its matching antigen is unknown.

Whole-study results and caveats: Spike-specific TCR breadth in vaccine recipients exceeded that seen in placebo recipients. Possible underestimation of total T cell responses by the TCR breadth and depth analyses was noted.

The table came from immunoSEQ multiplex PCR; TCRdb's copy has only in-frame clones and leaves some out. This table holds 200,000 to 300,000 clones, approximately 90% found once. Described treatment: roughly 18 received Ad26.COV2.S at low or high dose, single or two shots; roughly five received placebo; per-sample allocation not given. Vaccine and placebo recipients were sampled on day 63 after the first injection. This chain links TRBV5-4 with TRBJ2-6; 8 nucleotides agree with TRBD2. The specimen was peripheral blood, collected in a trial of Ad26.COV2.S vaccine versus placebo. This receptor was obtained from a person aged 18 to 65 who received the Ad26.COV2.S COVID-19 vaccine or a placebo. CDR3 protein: CASSLRGGAGANVLTF. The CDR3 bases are TGTGCCAGCAGCTTGCGGGGGGGTGCCGGGGCCAACGTCCTGACTTTC.